These T cell receptor beta chains were read from a single sample in a study of shared clonotypes between healthy human individuals. Method: immunoSEQ multiplex PCR; TCRdb's copy keeps in-frame clones and lacks some. Among fewer than 2.5 million clones, 80% to 95% were seen once, and the ten largest hold 0.36%. Sequencing used naive CD4+ T cells from PBMCs. The receptors derive from a man younger than 35 in good health. Some clones in this sample may be carry-over from other donors' samples. Each CDR3 is given with its conserved first and last residue. Each record gives: J gene, D gene, V gene, CDR3 length, CDR3 protein, CDR3 DNA. A D gene is named only where the DNA matches it firmly.

J gene: TRBJ1-5
D gene: NA
V gene: TRBV6-5
CDR3 length: 14
CDR3 protein: CASSYSNSNQPQHF
CDR3 DNA: TGTGCCAGCAGTTACTCGAACAGCAATCAGCCCCAGCATTTT

J gene: TRBJ2-6
D gene: NA
V gene: TRBV6-4
CDR3 length: 15
CDR3 protein: CASAPSISGANVLTF
CDR3 DNA: TGTGCCAGCGCCCCCTCTATCTCTGGGGCCAACGTCCTGACTTTC

J gene: TRBJ1-2
D gene: NA
V gene: TRBV19
CDR3 length: 14
CDR3 protein: CASRPMGANYGYTF
CDR3 DNA: TGTGCCAGTAGGCCGATGGGTGCAAACTATGGCTACACCTTC

J gene: TRBJ2-4
D gene: NA
V gene: TRBV5-5
CDR3 length: 14
CDR3 protein: CASQRGDAQNIQYF
CDR3 DNA: TGTGCCAGCCAACGCGGGGACGCCCAAAACATTCAGTACTTC

J gene: TRBJ2-1
D gene: NA
V gene: TRBV6-5
CDR3 length: 12
CDR3 protein: CASSEENNEQFF
CDR3 DNA: TGTGCCAGCAGTGAGGAAAACAATGAGCAGTTCTTC

J gene: TRBJ2-4
D gene: TRBD1
V gene: TRBV9
CDR3 length: 17
CDR3 protein: CASSDETPGQPENIQYF
CDR3 DNA: TGTGCCAGCAGCGACGAGACACCGGGACAGCCCGAAAACATTCAGTACTTC

J gene: TRBJ2-7
D gene: NA
V gene: TRBV27
CDR3 length: 16
CDR3 protein: CASSLDGRGARYEQYF
CDR3 DNA: TGTGCCAGCAGTTTAGACGGACGGGGGGCGCGGTACGAGCAGTACTTC

J gene: TRBJ1-2
D gene: NA
V gene: TRBV19
CDR3 length: 13
CDR3 protein: CASSSRADYGYTF
CDR3 DNA: TGTGCCAGTAGTAGTAGGGCGGACTATGGCTACACCTTC

J gene: TRBJ1-5
D gene: NA
V gene: TRBV28
CDR3 length: 15
CDR3 protein: CASSLTPYSNQPQHF
CDR3 DNA: TGTGCCAGCAGTTTGACACCATATAGCAATCAGCCCCAGCATTTT

J gene: TRBJ2-1
D gene: TRBD2
V gene: TRBV2
CDR3 length: 15
CDR3 protein: CASSESSGTFNEQFF
CDR3 DNA: TGTGCCAGCAGTGAGTCTAGCGGGACCTTCAATGAGCAGTTCTTC

J gene: TRBJ2-5
D gene: NA
V gene: TRBV5-1
CDR3 length: 15
CDR3 protein: CASSWGGAQGETQYF
CDR3 DNA: TGCGCCAGCAGCTGGGGCGGGGCCCAGGGGGAGACCCAGTACTTC

J gene: TRBJ1-1
D gene: NA
V gene: TRBV6-1
CDR3 length: 12
CDR3 protein: CASSAGSGGAFF
CDR3 DNA: TGTGCCAGCAGTGCTGGGAGCGGTGGAGCTTTCTTT

J gene: TRBJ2-7
D gene: TRBD2
V gene: TRBV28
CDR3 length: 16
CDR3 protein: CASRAWGLAGSYEQYF
CDR3 DNA: TGTGCCAGCAGAGCTTGGGGCCTAGCGGGGTCCTACGAGCAGTACTTC

J gene: TRBJ2-3
D gene: TRBD2
V gene: TRBV4-3
CDR3 length: 15
CDR3 protein: CASSQGWRETDTQYF
CDR3 DNA: TGCGCCAGCAGCCAAGGATGGCGGGAGACAGATACGCAGTATTTT

J gene: TRBJ2-6
D gene: NA
V gene: TRBV29-1
CDR3 length: 15
CDR3 protein: CSVGPRLSGANVLTF
CDR3 DNA: TGCAGCGTTGGCCCCCGCCTCTCTGGGGCCAACGTCCTGACTTTC

J gene: TRBJ2-1
D gene: NA
V gene: TRBV7-6
CDR3 length: 13
CDR3 protein: CASSSAGVNEQFF
CDR3 DNA: TGTGCCAGCAGCTCGGCAGGGGTCAATGAGCAGTTCTTC

J gene: TRBJ1-2
D gene: NA
V gene: TRBV5-1
CDR3 length: 15
CDR3 protein: CASSSQLDSLYGYTF
CDR3 DNA: TGCGCCAGCAGCTCTCAACTTGACAGTCTCTATGGCTACACCTTC

J gene: TRBJ2-1
D gene: TRBD2
V gene: TRBV7-9
CDR3 length: 19
CDR3 protein: CASHFGGGYSLGSYNEQFF
CDR3 DNA: TGTGCCAGCCACTTCGGGGGGGGATATAGCCTTGGCTCCTACAATGAGCAGTTCTTC

J gene: TRBJ2-7
D gene: NA
V gene: TRBV28
CDR3 length: 11
CDR3 protein: CASGPPYEQYF
CDR3 DNA: TGTGCCAGCGGGCCGCCCTACGAGCAGTACTTC

J gene: TRBJ2-2
D gene: TRBD2
V gene: TRBV5-1
CDR3 length: 15
CDR3 protein: CASSLLGTSTGELFF
CDR3 DNA: TGCGCCAGCAGCTTGTTAGGGACTAGCACCGGGGAGCTGTTTTTT

J gene: TRBJ2-7
D gene: TRBD2
V gene: TRBV6-5
CDR3 length: 14
CDR3 protein: CASTGLAGPREQYF
CDR3 DNA: TGTGCCAGCACCGGACTAGCGGGCCCGCGCGAGCAGTACTTC